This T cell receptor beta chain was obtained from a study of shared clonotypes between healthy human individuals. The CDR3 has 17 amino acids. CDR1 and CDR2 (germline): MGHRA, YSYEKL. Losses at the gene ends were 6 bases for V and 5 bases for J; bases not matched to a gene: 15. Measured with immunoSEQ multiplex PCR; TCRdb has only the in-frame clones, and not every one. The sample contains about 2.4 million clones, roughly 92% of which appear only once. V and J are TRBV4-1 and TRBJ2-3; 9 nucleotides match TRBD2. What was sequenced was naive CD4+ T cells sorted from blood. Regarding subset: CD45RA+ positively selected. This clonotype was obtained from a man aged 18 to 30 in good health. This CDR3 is CASRTTREGGPQDTQYF. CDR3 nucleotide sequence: TGCGCCAGCAGGACAACGCGGGAGGGGGGCCCACAAGATACGCAGTATTTT.